These T cell receptor beta chains were read from a single sample in a study of cytomegalovirus exposure and HLA in healthy donors. Only in-frame clones appear in the TCRdb table, and some are missing; sequencing was by immunoSEQ multiplex PCR. Of 250,000 or so clones in the sample, around 81% are singletons; the top ten hold less than 8.5%. Sequencing was performed on PBMCs. These receptors originate from a woman between 55 and 75 years old in good health and CMV-seropositive. CDR3s include the opening cysteine and the closing phenylalanine or tryptophan. Each record gives: CDR3 protein, CDR3 DNA, V gene, J gene, D gene, clone size. The D gene is left open where the match is weak. The size of a clone is reported for some rows only, either as once, few or many, or as a class for expanded clones.

CDR3: CASSPIRDSAGNEKLFF; DNA: TGTGCCAGCTCACCCATAAGGGACAGCGCGGGTAATGAAAAACTGTTTTTT; V: TRBV18; J: TRBJ1-4; D: TRBD1; size: .
CDR3: CASKGTGDLGYEQYF; DNA: TGTGCCAGCAAAGGGACAGGGGATTTAGGTTACGAGCAGTACTTC; V: TRBV25-1; J: TRBJ2-7; D: TRBD1; size: few
CDR3: CASSVDPGTSAGYTF; DNA: TGTGCCAGCAGCGTAGATCCAGGCACCTCGGCTGGCTACACCTTC; V: TRBV9; J: TRBJ1-2; D: .; size: .
CDR3: CASSEVGRAEAFF; DNA: TGTGCCAGCAGTGAAGTCGGGAGGGCTGAAGCTTTCTTT; V: TRBV6-1; J: TRBJ1-1; D: .; size: .
CDR3: CASGLRGRTYNEQFF; DNA: TGTGCTAGTGGTTTGCGAGGTCGGACCTACAATGAGCAGTTCTTC; V: TRBV12-5; J: TRBJ2-1; D: .; size: .
CDR3: CASSLWSRGRAGEPQHF; DNA: TGTGCCAGCAGTTTATGGAGCAGGGGACGTGCCGGGGAGCCCCAGCATTTT; V: TRBV28; J: TRBJ1-5; D: .; size: .
CDR3: CASQGVQETQYF; DNA: TGTGCCAGCCAGGGGGTCCAAGAGACCCAGTACTTC; V: TRBV25-1; J: TRBJ2-5; D: TRBD1; size: .
CDR3: CASSPRRGINTGELFF; DNA: TGTGCCAGCAGCCCCCGAAGGGGGATCAACACCGGGGAGCTGTTTTTT; V: TRBV7-9; J: TRBJ2-2; D: .; size: .
CDR3: CASSNPRMAAYEQYF; DNA: TGTGCCAGCAGTAATCCTAGGATGGCGGCCTACGAGCAGTACTTC; V: TRBV6-6; J: TRBJ2-7; D: .; size: once
CDR3: CATQGRAYEQYF; DNA: TGTGCCACCCAGGGGAGGGCCTACGAGCAGTACTTC; V: TRBV6-6; J: TRBJ2-7; D: .; size: .
CDR3: CASSLPGGIQPQHF; DNA: TGTGCCAGCAGCTTACCGGGGGGTATTCAGCCCCAGCATTTT; V: TRBV7-2; J: TRBJ1-5; D: .; size: .
CDR3: CASSEAGRMNTEAFF; DNA: TGTGCCAGCAGTGAAGCGGGCAGAATGAACACTGAAGCTTTCTTT; V: TRBV6-1; J: TRBJ1-1; D: .; size: .
CDR3: CASSGDRTGVETQYF; DNA: TGCGCCAGCAGCGGTGACAGGACTGGGGTGGAGACCCAGTACTTC; V: TRBV4-1; J: TRBJ2-5; D: .; size: once
CDR3: CASSLVAGGSQQYF; DNA: TGTGCCAGCAGCTTGGTGGCCGGGGGGTCGCAGCAGTACTTC; V: TRBV5-4; J: TRBJ2-7; D: TRBD2; size: .
CDR3: CASSEAVPGQGAFSGNYYNEQFF; DNA: TGTGCCAGCAGTGAAGCGGTCCCGGGACAGGGGGCTTTTAGCGGGAATTACTACAATGAGCAGTTCTTC; V: TRBV2; J: TRBJ2-1; D: TRBD1; size: .
CDR3: CASSSAGQGSSIGKNIQYF; DNA: TGTGCCAGTAGTAGCGCGGGACAGGGTTCATCTATAGGCAAAAACATTCAGTACTTC; V: TRBV19; J: TRBJ2-4; D: TRBD1; size: once
CDR3: CASSLGAGPSYNEQFF; DNA: TGCGCCAGCAGCTTGGGAGCGGGACCCTCCTACAATGAGCAGTTCTTC; V: TRBV5-1; J: TRBJ2-1; D: TRBD2; size: .
CDR3: CATSRGGTSGRNTQYF; DNA: TGTGCCACCAGCAGAGGAGGGACTAGCGGGAGGAATACGCAGTATTTT; V: TRBV15; J: TRBJ2-3; D: TRBD2; size: .
CDR3: CSTGQSGEQYF; DNA: TGCAGTACGGGACAGAGTGGTGAGCAGTACTTC; V: TRBV20-1; J: TRBJ2-7; D: TRBD1; size: .
CDR3: CASSLGVAGDIDTQYF; DNA: TGCGCCAGCAGCTTGGGGGTAGCGGGAGATATAGATACGCAGTATTTT; V: TRBV5-1; J: TRBJ2-3; D: TRBD2; size: .
CDR3: CASSPANRGRVLEQYF; DNA: TGTGCCAGTAGTCCCGCAAACAGGGGAAGGGTCCTGGAGCAGTACTTC; V: TRBV19; J: TRBJ2-7; D: TRBD1; size: .
CDR3: CASSSAGTGAGNEQYF; DNA: TGTGCCAGCAGTTCGGCCGGGACAGGGGCGGGGAACGAGCAGTACTTC; V: TRBV28; J: TRBJ2-7; D: TRBD1; size: few
CDR3: CASGRGSNQPQHF; DNA: TGTGCTAGTGGCAGGGGAAGCAATCAGCCCCAGCATTTT; V: TRBV12-5; J: TRBJ1-5; D: .; size: .
CDR3: CASSSRQGRATEAFF; DNA: TGTGCCAGCAGTTCCCGACAGGGACGGGCCACTGAAGCTTTCTTT; V: TRBV6-5; J: TRBJ1-1; D: TRBD1; size: .
CDR3: CASSETSGSSDTQYF; DNA: TGTGCCAGCAGCGAAACTAGCGGGAGTTCAGATACGCAGTATTTT; V: TRBV6-1; J: TRBJ2-3; D: TRBD2; size: few
CDR3: CAISESIGTAYGYTF; DNA: TGTGCCATCAGTGAGTCGATAGGGACAGCCTATGGCTACACCTTC; V: TRBV10-3; J: TRBJ1-2; D: TRBD1; size: .
CDR3: CASSRDNLAGTDTQYF; DNA: TGTGCCAGTAGTAGGGACAACCTAGCGGGCACAGATACGCAGTATTTT; V: TRBV19; J: TRBJ2-3; D: .; size: .
CDR3: CASSAVAPGNTIYF; DNA: TGTGCCAGTAGTGCTGTGGCCCCTGGAAACACCATATATTTT; V: TRBV19; J: TRBJ1-3; D: .; size: .
CDR3: CASSLNRDPYEQYF; DNA: TGCGCCAGCAGCTTGAACAGGGATCCCTACGAGCAGTACTTC; V: TRBV5-1; J: TRBJ2-7; D: .; size: .
CDR3: CATDPGTANIQYF; DNA: TGTGCCACCGACCCCGGGACAGCAAACATTCAGTACTTC; V: TRBV28; J: TRBJ2-4; D: TRBD1; size: .
CDR3: CASKIRDRTYEQYF; DNA: TGTGCCAGCAAGATCCGGGACAGAACCTACGAGCAGTACTTC; V: TRBV5-6; J: TRBJ2-7; D: TRBD1; size: .
CDR3: CASSLAGIHVYGYTF; DNA: TGTGCCAGCAGCTTGGCCGGGATCCACGTCTATGGCTACACCTTC; V: TRBV11-2; J: TRBJ1-2; D: .; size: .
CDR3: CASSLAGGRGNEQFF; DNA: TGCGCCAGCAGCTTGGCTGGCGGGAGAGGGAATGAGCAGTTCTTC; V: TRBV5-1; J: TRBJ2-1; D: TRBD2; size: .
CDR3: CAGVREWGPDTQYF; DNA: TGTGCCGGCGTGCGGGAGTGGGGGCCAGATACGCAGTATTTT; V: TRBV6-6; J: TRBJ2-3; D: .; size: .
CDR3: CSVFKETQYF; DNA: TGCAGCGTTTTTAAAGAGACCCAGTACTTC; V: TRBV29-1; J: TRBJ2-5; D: .; size: .
CDR3: CATSGGQGALGGYTF; DNA: TGTGCCACCAGCGGGGGACAGGGGGCTCTAGGAGGCTACACCTTC; V: TRBV15; J: TRBJ1-2; D: TRBD1; size: .
CDR3: CSSSLARPSGVYEQYF; DNA: TGTTCCAGCAGCTTAGCGCGGCCTAGCGGGGTCTACGAGCAGTACTTC; V: TRBV7-9; J: TRBJ2-7; D: TRBD2; size: .
CDR3: CASSLGRNYGYTF; DNA: TGTGCCAGCAGCTTGGGGAGGAACTATGGCTACACCTTC; V: TRBV5-6; J: TRBJ1-2; D: .; size: .
CDR3: CASSLTDTIYF; DNA: TGTGCCAGCAGCTTAACAGACACCATATATTTT; V: TRBV7-9; J: TRBJ1-3; D: .; size: few
CDR3: CASSQGAANEKLFF; DNA: TGTGCCAGCAGCCAGGGGGCGGCTAATGAAAAACTGTTTTTT; V: TRBV7-9; J: TRBJ1-4; D: TRBD1; size: .
CDR3: CASRGREGYSGNTIYF; DNA: TGTGCCAGCCGGGGACGGGAGGGCTACTCTGGAAACACCATATATTTT; V: TRBV2; J: TRBJ1-3; D: .; size: .
CDR3: CASSLGDTDTQYF; DNA: TGCGCCAGCAGCTTGGGGGACACCGATACGCAGTATTTT; V: TRBV5-1; J: TRBJ2-3; D: .; size: .
CDR3: CASSFSGGTNQPQHF; DNA: TGTGCCAGCAGTTTCTCAGGGGGGACTAATCAGCCCCAGCATTTT; V: TRBV27; J: TRBJ1-5; D: TRBD1; size: .
CDR3: CASSLSWAGYNEQFF; DNA: TGTGCCAGCAGCTTAAGTTGGGCAGGGTACAATGAGCAGTTCTTC; V: TRBV7-3; J: TRBJ2-1; D: .; size: .
CDR3: CASSFGAGGPYNEQFF; DNA: TGCGCCAGCAGCTTTGGAGCGGGAGGGCCCTACAATGAGCAGTTCTTC; V: TRBV5-1; J: TRBJ2-1; D: TRBD2; size: few
CDR3: CASSHPFQGRANIQYF; DNA: TGCGCCAGCAGCCACCCCTTTCAGGGTCGGGCAAACATTCAGTACTTC; V: TRBV4-1; J: TRBJ2-4; D: .; size: once
CDR3: CASSLDMGGRAFF; DNA: TGTGCCAGCAGCTTGGACATGGGAGGGAGAGCTTTCTTT; V: TRBV7-9; J: TRBJ1-1; D: .; size: .
CDR3: CASSPGGVEQYF; DNA: TGTGCCAGCTCACCCGGAGGGGTCGAGCAGTACTTC; V: TRBV18; J: TRBJ2-7; D: .; size: .
CDR3: CASSVWDRGVMNTEAFF; DNA: TGTGCCAGCAGCGTATGGGACAGGGGGGTCATGAACACTGAAGCTTTCTTT; V: TRBV9; J: TRBJ1-1; D: TRBD1; size: few
CDR3: CASVGQVKYEQYF; DNA: TGTGCCAGCGTAGGACAGGTGAAATACGAGCAGTACTTC; V: TRBV2; J: TRBJ2-7; D: TRBD1; size: .